These 5 T cell receptor beta chains were all obtained from the same sample, sequenced in a study of cytomegalovirus exposure and HLA in healthy donors. PCR amplification relied on 60 Vbeta primers (plus 13 Jbeta primers). Produced via immunoSEQ multiplex PCR; TCRdb's table is partial and in-frame only. The top ten clones hold approximately 4.4% of a sample with 120,000 or so clones, approximately 10% of them seen once. Source material: PBMCs. These receptor sequences come from a woman under 30 in good health and CMV-seropositive.

The chain uses TRBV12-5 and TRBJ2-1; 14 nucleotides line up with TRBD2. J lost 8 bases, V lost 6 bases, and 9 bases had no gene match. Per the germline V gene, CDR1 is LGHNT and CDR2 is FRNRAP. CDR3 length: 16 amino acids. CDR3 loop: CASGRSGLAGAYEQFF. The CDR3 DNA reads as TGTGCTAGTGGGCGGTCGGGACTAGCGGGAGCCTATGAGCAGTTCTTC.

V gene TRBV7-9 combines with J gene TRBJ2-2, with D uncertain. The germline V and J ends were trimmed by 1 base and 1 base, with 7 bases remaining between them. Germline loops: CDR1 SEHNR, CDR2 FQNEAQ (reference sequence). This CDR3 has 15 amino acids. The CDR3 coding sequence is TGTGCCAGCAGCTTAGATGGCGGGAACACCGGGGAGCTGTTTTTT. Translated: CASSLDGGNTGELFF.

V gene TRBV2 combines with J gene TRBJ1-5, with a possible D match to TRBD1 (6 bases). This CDR3 is built from 14 residues. V lost 6 bases to trimming and J lost 3 bases, with 12 bases between them. CDR1 and CDR2 (germline): SNHLY, FYNNEI. The CDR3 reads CASRPTGNNQPQHF. DNA for the CDR3: TGTGCCAGCAGACCAACAGGGAACAATCAGCCCCAGCATTTT.

A few counts support this clone. This sequence joins TRBV5-4 and TRBJ1-6, with D possibly TRBD1 on 5 matching bases. The CDR3 is 15 residues long. Germline-derived CDR1 and CDR2 are SGHNT and YYREEE (reference sequence). V lost 0 bases to trimming and J lost 10 bases, with 14 bases between them. The CDR3 region is CASSLAGQGRSPLHF. CDR3 bases: TGTGCCAGCAGCTTGGCCGGGCAGGGCCGATCACCCCTCCACTTT.

The chain couples TRBV5-8 to TRBJ1-1; the D gene is possibly TRBD1 (5 bases). Deletions cut 5 bases from V and 10 bases from J, with 18 bases between. Germline CDR1 SGHTS, CDR2 YDEGEE. This CDR3 contains 13 residues. CDR3 in amino acids: CASRNTGGRGAFF. The CDR3 nucleotides are TGTGCCAGCAGAAACACAGGTGGGAGGGGAGCTTTCTTT.